The clone carrying this T cell receptor (beta chain) has a handful of counts. Its antigen is as yet unknown. The data originate from a study of T-cell memory formation after mild COVID-19. Constant-segment primers were used for 5'RACE, and the resulting TCR alpha and TCR beta cDNA libraries carried sample barcodes and UMIs. TCRdb reprocessed the 5' RACE reads via MiXCR and lists one record per CDR3 protein. The sample contains under 35,000 distinct CDR3 sequences, 15% to 20% of which appear only once. CDR1 MNHEY and CDR2 SMNVEV come from the germline V gene (reference sequence). After removal of 6 bases from V and 0 bases from J, the junction contained 6 bases not matched to a gene. The CDR3 runs 15 residues. Study-level points and caveats: Memory from before infection featured some responding clones, which suggests cross-reactive memory joined. Contracting CD4+ clones lay largely in CM and EM, with CD8+ ones residing in EMRA.

The sample was PBMCs or a T cell subset sorted from them (not recorded which). This TCR came from an adult who had mild COVID-19 (a few samples of this study predate the infection). Cell type and time point are not known. The chain recombines TRBV27 with TRBJ1-1; 8 nucleotides align to TRBD1. As DNA, the CDR3 is TGTGCCAGCAGACGGACAGGGCCTATGAACACTGAAGCTTTCTTT. Its protein product is CASRRTGPMNTEAFF.